This TCR beta chain was captured in a study of blood T cells in healthy people across ages. Overall study findings and caveats: Comparison with aged donors showed that long-lived donors had more naive CD4+ cells and higher diversity.

In regard to this clonotype: Its antigen is not known.

A second PCR, run for roughly 6 to 11 cycles, used a sample-barcoded 5' primer plus a J-beta primer mix. TCRdb re-analysed the 5' RACE reads in MiXCR, keeping a single row per CDR3 protein. The sample has hundreds of thousands of distinct CDR3 sequences; roughly 30% are singletons. The CDR3 runs 13 residues. The germline CDR1 and CDR2 sequences are MNHNY and SVGAGI (reference sequence). V was clipped by 5 bases and J by 6 bases, with 13 bases between them. The sequence derives from a woman aged 80 or over in good health. The gene calls are TRBV6-6 and TRBJ1-2; weak D call: TRBD1 (5 bases). The specimen sequenced was blood. The CDR3 coding sequence is TGTGCCAGCAGTCTTACATGGGGCGATGGCTACACCTTC. Translating it yields CASSLTWGDGYTF.